The 5 T cell receptor beta chains given below trace back to one sample, sequenced in a study of CD8 T cells in Susac syndrome. When the RNA was reverse transcribed, random hexamers were used with an input of roughly 0.5 to 1 ug. TCRdb re-derived calls from the immunoSEQ multiplex PCR reads in MiXCR, one entry per CDR3 protein. The data contain a few hundred thousand distinct CDR3 sequences, about 95% of them seen just once; the ten biggest clones take up 0.075% to 0.095%. Sequencing was performed on CD4+ T cells from PBMCs. These receptors were obtained from a human donor with multiple sclerosis.

The chain is built from TRBV25-1 and TRBJ2-3; 9 bases match TRBD1. The CDR3 is made up of 16 amino acids. Germline V gene data show CDR1 as MGHDK and CDR2 as SYGVNS. Trimming took 7 bases from V and 8 from J; bases not matched to a gene: 16. CDR3 bases: TGTGCCAGCAACGGTGTTGAGGGGACAGGGTCGTTTACGCAGTATTTT. Amino acid sequence: CASNGVEGTGSFTQYF.

This clonotype has a single count. V gene TRBV5-6 combines with J gene TRBJ2-5, with D possibly being TRBD1 (5 bases). CDR1 SGHDT and CDR2 YYEEEE come from the germline V gene. Trimming cost V 4 bases and J 7 bases, with 17 bases left between them. The CDR3 loop spans 14 amino acids. The CDR3 sequence: CASSPQDGPRTQYF. In DNA form, the CDR3 reads TGTGCCAGCAGCCCACAGGACGGTCCAAGGACCCAGTACTTC.

The chain links TRBV7-9 to TRBJ2-7, with 7 bases lining up with TRBD2. V dropped 1 base and J dropped 0; count of bases not matched to a gene: 3. Germline V CDR1 and CDR2: SEHNR, FQNEAQ (reference sequence). The length of the CDR3 is 15 residues. CDR3 residues: CASSLVAGHSYEQYF. DNA of the CDR3: TGTGCCAGCAGCTTAGTAGCGGGCCACTCCTACGAGCAGTACTTC.

V and J are TRBV27 and TRBJ2-7; D tentatively reads TRBD1 or TRBD2 (5 bases each). The V end was cut by 5 bases, the J end by 3 bases, with 20 bases between. CDR1 and CDR2 from the germline V gene are MNHEY and SMNVEV (reference sequence). CDR3 size: 16 residues. CDR3 sequence reads: CASSLSTPGPHYEQYF. The CDR3 DNA follows: TGTGCCAGCAGTCTCTCCACCCCGGGACCTCACTACGAGCAGTACTTC.

The CDR3 sequence is CASSAEFYGYTF. In DNA, the CDR3 is TGTGCCAGCAGCGCCGAATTCTATGGCTACACCTTC. This sequence joins TRBV3-1 and TRBJ1-2; D gene ambiguous. This CDR3 is built from 12 residues. The V gene lost 5 bases and the J gene lost 4 bases, with 8 bases spanning the gap. Germline CDR1 LGHDT, CDR2 YNNKEL (reference sequence).